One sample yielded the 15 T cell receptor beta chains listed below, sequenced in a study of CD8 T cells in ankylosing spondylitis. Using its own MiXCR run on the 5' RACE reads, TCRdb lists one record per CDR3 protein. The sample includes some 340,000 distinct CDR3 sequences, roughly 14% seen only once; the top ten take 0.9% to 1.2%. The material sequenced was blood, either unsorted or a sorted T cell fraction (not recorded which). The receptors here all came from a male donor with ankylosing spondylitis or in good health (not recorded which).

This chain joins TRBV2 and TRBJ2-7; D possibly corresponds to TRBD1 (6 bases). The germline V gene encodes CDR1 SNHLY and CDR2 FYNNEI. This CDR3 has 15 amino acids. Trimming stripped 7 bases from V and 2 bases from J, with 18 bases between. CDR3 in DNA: TGTGCCAGCACCAAAATCCGGGACATTACCTACGAGCAGTACTTC. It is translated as CASTKIRDITYEQYF.

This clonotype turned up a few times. The CDR3: CATSDSASGRHEQFF. Here the CDR3 DNA reads TGTGCCACCAGTGATTCCGCTAGCGGACGGCATGAGCAGTTCTTC. The V call is TRBV24-1, the J call TRBJ2-1; the match to TRBD2 covers 7 bases. The V gene's germline CDR1 is KGHDR and CDR2 SFDVKD. The V gene end was trimmed by 2 bases and the J gene end by 8 bases; junction bases not matched to a gene: 8. The CDR3 covers 15 residues.

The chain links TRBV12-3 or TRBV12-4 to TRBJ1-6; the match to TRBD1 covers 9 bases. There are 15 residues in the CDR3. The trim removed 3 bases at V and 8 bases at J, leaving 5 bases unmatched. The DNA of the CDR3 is TGTGCCAGCAGTTTTGGAGGACAGGGGCATTCACCCCTCCACTTT. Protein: CASSFGGQGHSPLHF.

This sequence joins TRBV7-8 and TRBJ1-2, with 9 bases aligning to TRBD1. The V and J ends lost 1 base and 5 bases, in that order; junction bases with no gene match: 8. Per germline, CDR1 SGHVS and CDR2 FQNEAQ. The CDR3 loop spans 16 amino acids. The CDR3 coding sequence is TGTGCCAGCAGCTTAGTTCTGGGACAGGGCTATTATGGCTACACCTTC. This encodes CASSLVLGQGYYGYTF.

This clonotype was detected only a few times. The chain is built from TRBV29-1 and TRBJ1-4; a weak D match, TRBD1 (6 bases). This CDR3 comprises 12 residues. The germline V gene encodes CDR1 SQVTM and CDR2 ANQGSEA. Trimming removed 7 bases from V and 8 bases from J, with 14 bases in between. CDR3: CSARKGEEKLFF. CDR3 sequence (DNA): TGCAGCGCCCGAAAGGGGGAGGAAAAACTGTTTTTT. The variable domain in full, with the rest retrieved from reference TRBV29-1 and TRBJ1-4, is SAVISQKPSRDICQRGTSLTIQCQVDSQVTMMFWYRQQPGQSLTLIATANQGSEATYESGFVIDKFPISRPNLTFSTLTVSNMSPEDSSIYLCSARKGEEKLFFGSGTQLSVL.

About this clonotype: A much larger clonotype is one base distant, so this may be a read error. CDR3 sequence reads: CASSFGQATNEKLFF. The CDR3 region has the DNA TGTGCCAGCAGCTTCGGACAGGCAACTAATGAAAAACTGTTTTTT. The V and J genes are TRBV5-8 and TRBJ1-4; 7 bases match TRBD1. V shed 2 bases and J 0 bases; nucleotides not matched to a gene: 1. The CDR3 extends over 15 amino acids. Germline V gene data show CDR1 as SGHTS and CDR2 as YDEGEE.

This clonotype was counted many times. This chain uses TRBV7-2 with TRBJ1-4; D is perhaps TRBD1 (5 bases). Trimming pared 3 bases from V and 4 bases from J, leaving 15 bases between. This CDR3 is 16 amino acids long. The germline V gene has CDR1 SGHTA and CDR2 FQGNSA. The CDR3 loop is CASSFSGTDNNEKLFF. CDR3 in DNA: TGTGCCAGCAGCTTTTCTGGGACTGATAATAATGAAAAACTGTTTTTT.

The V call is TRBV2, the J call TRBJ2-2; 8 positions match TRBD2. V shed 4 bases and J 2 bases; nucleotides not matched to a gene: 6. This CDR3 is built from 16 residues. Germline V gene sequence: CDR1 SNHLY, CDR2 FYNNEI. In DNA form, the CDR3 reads TGTGCCAGCAGTGTAGCACTAGCGGTTAACACCGGGGAGCTGTTTTTT. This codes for CASSVALAVNTGELFF.

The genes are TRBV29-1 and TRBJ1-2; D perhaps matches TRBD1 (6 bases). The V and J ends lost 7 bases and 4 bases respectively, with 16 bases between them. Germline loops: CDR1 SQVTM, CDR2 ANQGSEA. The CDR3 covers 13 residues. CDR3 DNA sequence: TGCAGCGAGGGCACACCAGGGGCCTATGGCTACACCTTC. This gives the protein CSEGTPGAYGYTF.

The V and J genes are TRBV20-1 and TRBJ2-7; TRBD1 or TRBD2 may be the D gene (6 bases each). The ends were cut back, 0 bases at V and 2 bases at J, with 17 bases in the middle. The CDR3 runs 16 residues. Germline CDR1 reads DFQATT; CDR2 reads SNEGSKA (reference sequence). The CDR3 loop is CSARDRGPQGPYEQYF. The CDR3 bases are TGCAGTGCTAGAGATCGGGGGCCCCAAGGTCCCTACGAGCAGTACTTC.

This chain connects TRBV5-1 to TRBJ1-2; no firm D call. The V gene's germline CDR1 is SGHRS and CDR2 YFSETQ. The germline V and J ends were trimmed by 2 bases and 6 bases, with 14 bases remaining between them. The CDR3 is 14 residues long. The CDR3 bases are TGCGCCAGCAGCTTAGGCGGGCGGGAGAATGGCTACACCTTC. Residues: CASSLGGRENGYTF.

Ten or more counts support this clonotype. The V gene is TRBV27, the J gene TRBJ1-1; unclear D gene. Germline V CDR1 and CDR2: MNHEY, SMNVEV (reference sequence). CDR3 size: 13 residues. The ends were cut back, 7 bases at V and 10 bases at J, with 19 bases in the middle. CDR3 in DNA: TGTGCCAGCACCACTGCGGTCGGAAAAGGAGCTTTCTTT. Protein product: CASTTAVGKGAFF.

This CDR3 reads CASCFGLTYEQYF. The CDR3 region has the DNA TGTGCCAGCTGCTTCGGACTGACCTACGAGCAGTACTTC. The chain employs TRBV18 and TRBJ2-7; maybe TRBD2 (5 bases). The CDR3 consists of 13 residues. Trimming left V 7 bases short and J 2 bases short, with 12 bases between. Germline V gives CDR1 KGHSH, CDR2 LQKENI.

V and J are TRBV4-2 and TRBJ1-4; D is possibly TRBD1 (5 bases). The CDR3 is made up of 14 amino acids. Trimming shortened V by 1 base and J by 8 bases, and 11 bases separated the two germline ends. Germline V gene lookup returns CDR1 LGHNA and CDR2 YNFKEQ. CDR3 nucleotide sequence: TGTGCCAGCAGCCAAGTAAGGGGAGAAGAAAAACTGTTTTTT. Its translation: CASSQVRGEEKLFF.

CDR3 region: CSATRGFNYEQYF. Written as DNA, the CDR3 is TGCAGTGCTACCAGGGGTTTTAATTACGAGCAGTACTTC. The V gene is TRBV20-1, the J gene TRBJ2-7; possible D gene TRBD1, 6 bases. The CDR3 is 13 amino acids. V gave up 4 bases and J gave up 4 bases, with 14 bases separating them. CDR1 is DFQATT, CDR2 SNEGSKA, per germline (reference sequence).